The 17 T cell receptor beta chains reported below all come from one sample, sequenced in a study of blood T cell repertoires in COVID-19. Clones were sequenced by immunoSEQ multiplex PCR, and TCRdb holds only the in-frame ones, with some missing. This table has about 270,000 clones, around 93% appearing once. Sequenced sample: PBMCs or T cells enriched from blood (not recorded which). These receptors came from a middle-aged man who had been exposed to COVID-19.

CDR3 sequence: CAISESPGSSTEAFF. The DNA of the CDR3 is TGTGCCATCAGTGAGTCCCCAGGGTCCAGCACTGAAGCTTTCTTT. This sequence joins TRBV10-3 and TRBJ1-1; a weak D match, TRBD1 (5 bases). In germline, CDR1 is ENHRY, CDR2 SYGVKD. This CDR3 spans 15 amino acids. Trimming cost V 0 bases and J 4 bases, with 12 bases left between them.

This sequence joins TRBV28 and TRBJ1-2; D is perhaps TRBD1 (5 bases). Trimming removed 1 base from V and 8 bases from J, with 14 bases in between. The CDR3 runs to 14 residues. Germline CDR1 and CDR2: MDHEN and SYDVKM. The DNA of the CDR3 is TGTGCCAGCAGTTTATCCTCGTGGGGCTTAGGCTACACCTTC. This sequence encodes CASSLSSWGLGYTF.

This clone came up once. The chain has TRBV5-6 and TRBJ1-1, with 7 bases that match TRBD1. The CDR3 runs 15 residues. The V gene's germline CDR1 is SGHDT and CDR2 YYEEEE. The junction had 6 bases not matched to a gene; V was cut back by 3 bases and J by 1 base. CDR3 loop: CASSSKPGGNTEAFF. In DNA form, the CDR3 reads TGTGCCAGCAGCTCCAAGCCAGGGGGGAACACTGAAGCTTTCTTT.

The chain joins TRBV6-1 to TRBJ2-5; 9 positions match TRBD1. Trimming cost V 3 bases and J 1 base; bases outside gene matches: 3. CDR1 and CDR2 from the germline V gene are MNHNS and SASEGT. There are 15 residues in the CDR3. CDR3 in DNA: TGTGCCAGCAGTGATACAGGGGGCGCCCAAGAGACCCAGTACTTC. It translates to CASSDTGGAQETQYF.

The chain carries TRBV30 and TRBJ1-6, with D maybe TRBD1 (6 bases). The CDR3 consists of 17 residues. Germline V gene lookup returns CDR1 GTSNPN and CDR2 SVGIG (reference sequence). Trimming pared 2 bases from V and 0 bases from J, leaving 14 bases between. CDR3 DNA sequence: TGTGCCTGGAGTCGGGGGGCAGAGAGCTCCTATAATTCACCCCTCCACTTT. This encodes CAWSRGAESSYNSPLHF.

The chain combines TRBV6-2 or TRBV6-3 with TRBJ1-2; 11 bases are a match to TRBD1. Germline loops: CDR1 MNHEY, CDR2 SVGEGT. The trim removed 4 bases at V and 6 bases at J, leaving 7 bases unmatched. This CDR3 comprises 15 residues. CDR3 DNA sequence: TGTGCCAGCAGTTTATTGGCGGGACAGGGGGATGGCTACACCTTC. Its protein is CASSLLAGQGDGYTF.

The V call is TRBV4-1, the J call TRBJ1-2, with TRBD1 matching over 8 bases. Germline V gene data show CDR1 as MGHRA and CDR2 as YSYEKL. This CDR3 comprises 16 residues. V gave up 4 bases and J gave up 5 bases; unmatched junction bases: 12. For the CDR3, the DNA is TGCGCCAGCAGCCTCAAACAGGGGGTGGATATTTATGGCTACACCTTC. Translation gives CASSLKQGVDIYGYTF.

This sequence joins TRBV10-3 and TRBJ2-3; 7 nucleotides align to TRBD1. Looked up from germline, CDR1 is ENHRY and CDR2 is SYGVKD. Trimming cost V 0 bases and J 4 bases; bases outside gene matches: 7. The CDR3 covers 16 residues. CDR3 residues: CAISESLGGGADTQYF. CDR3 nucleotide sequence: TGTGCCATCAGTGAGTCGTTAGGGGGCGGCGCAGATACGCAGTATTTT.

The chain employs TRBV23-1 and TRBJ2-1; TRBD2 matches at 9 bases. TRBV23-1 is designated an ORF whose function remains uncertain. The CDR3 consists of 21 residues. V trimming: 0 bases; J trimming: 1 base; junction bases outside the gene matches: 16. CDR3 DNA: TGCGCCAGCAGTCAATCTAGCGGGAGAACCCCGGTAGTGTGTTCCTACAATGAGCAGTTCTTC. It codes for CASSQSSGRTPVVCSYNEQFF.

The chain recombines TRBV29-1 with TRBJ1-1, with 10 bases matching TRBD1. CDR3 length: 18 amino acids. Trimming took 4 bases from V and 2 from J; bases not matched to a gene: 16. Germline V lookup: CDR1 SQVTM, CDR2 ANQGSEA. CDR3 sequence reads: CSVAGDRGSKGANTEAFF. The CDR3 coding sequence is TGCAGCGTTGCGGGGGACAGGGGATCTAAGGGGGCCAACACTGAAGCTTTCTTT.

There are a few counts of this clone. The rearrangement joins TRBV9 to TRBJ1-1, with D unresolved. Germline V gene sequence: CDR1 SGDLS, CDR2 YYNGEE. V was cut by 0 bases and J by 1 base, with 4 bases left in between. The CDR3 loop spans 13 amino acids. The CDR3 here is CASSVDKNTEAFF. The CDR3 region has the DNA TGTGCCAGCAGCGTAGATAAGAACACTGAAGCTTTCTTT.

V and J are TRBV7-3 and TRBJ2-1, with 8 bases fitting TRBD2. The CDR3 totals 15 residues. Trimming at V came to 5 bases and at J to 0 bases, leaving 3 bases not matched to a gene. Looked up from germline, CDR1 is SGHTA and CDR2 is FQGTGA. CDR3 sequence: CASSQSGSSYNEQFF. CDR3 DNA sequence: TGTGCCAGCAGCCAAAGCGGGAGCTCCTACAATGAGCAGTTCTTC.

The chain is built from TRBV18 and TRBJ2-1, with 10 positions matching TRBD2. There are 16 residues in the CDR3. Germline lookup yields CDR1 KGHSH and CDR2 LQKENI. V trimming: 3 bases; J trimming: 5 bases; junction bases outside the gene matches: 7. The CDR3 bases are TGTGCCAGCTCACCCTCGGCTAGCGGGAGCCACAATGAGCAGTTCTTC. Translated, it gives CASSPSASGSHNEQFF.

This clone was seen a single time. This CDR3 reads CASSLASGRYEQYF. Written as DNA, the CDR3 is TGTGCCAGCAGTTTGGCTAGCGGGAGGTACGAGCAGTACTTC. The chain has TRBV28 and TRBJ2-7; 11 positions agree with TRBD2. There are 14 residues in the CDR3. Trimming cost V 3 bases and J 4 bases; bases outside gene matches: 2. Germline lookup yields CDR1 MDHEN and CDR2 SYDVKM.

The V call is TRBV10-2, the J call TRBJ2-7, with D perhaps matching TRBD1 (5 bases). The CDR3 runs 12 residues. CDR1 and CDR2 (germline): WSHSY, SAAADI. Trimming shortened V by 6 bases and J by 2 bases, and 8 bases separated the two germline ends. The CDR3 is CASRETAYEQYF. In DNA form, the CDR3 reads TGCGCCAGCAGGGAGACAGCCTACGAGCAGTACTTC.

The V call is TRBV5-6, the J call TRBJ2-7; tentative D call: TRBD2 (5 bases). V shed 2 bases and J shed 2 bases, with 11 bases lying between them. The CDR3 is 14 amino acids. Germline CDR1 reads SGHDT; CDR2 reads YYEEEE. CDR3 in amino acids: CASSFSATAYEQYF. The CDR3 nucleotides read TGTGCCAGCAGCTTTAGCGCGACCGCCTACGAGCAGTACTTC.

Here the CDR3 DNA reads TGTGCCAGCAGTGAACGGCCAGGGGCGATCTATGGCTACACCTTC. Translated, it gives CASSERPGAIYGYTF. The chain joins TRBV6-1 to TRBJ1-2; maybe TRBD1 (6 bases). Germline V gene lookup returns CDR1 MNHNS and CDR2 SASEGT. The CDR3 totals 15 residues. Trimming shortened V by 2 bases and J by 4 bases, and 14 bases separated the two germline ends.